What follows are 28 T cell receptor beta chains derived from one specimen sequenced in a study of blood T cell repertoires in COVID-19 (dated by TCRdb to between 2020 and 2021). Preparation of the library involved the immunoSEQ multiplex PCR assay. TCRdb's version of the immuneACCESS table is confined to in-frame rearrangements and falls short of the full clone set. An unresolved V gene accounts for under half of the shortfall where checked; the remainder is of unknown origin. Present in this sample are 200,000 to 300,000 clones, approximately 83% of which were seen just once. Approximately 5.7% of the sample belongs to the ten largest clones. Sequenced material: peripheral blood. The receptor source for this set is a human donor in a cohort sampled during active COVID-19.

This chain uses TRBV6-5 with TRBJ1-1; a weak D match, TRBD1 (6 bases). Trimming pared 6 bases from V and 2 bases from J, leaving 13 bases between. From germline, CDR1 is MNHEY and CDR2 SVGAGI. The CDR3 extends over 14 amino acids. The CDR3 protein is CASSRSQGNTEAFF. In nucleotides, the CDR3 is TGTGCCAGCAGCCGTTCACAGGGCAACACTGAAGCTTTCTTT.

This chain connects TRBV4-2 to TRBJ1-5; no clear D gene. Trimming removed 0 bases from V and 5 bases from J, with 5 bases in between. Germline loops: CDR1 LGHNA, CDR2 YNFKEQ. The CDR3 runs 13 residues. The CDR3 loop is CASSQDGYQPQHF. For the CDR3, the DNA is TGTGCCAGCAGCCAAGACGGTTATCAGCCCCAGCATTTT.

The rearrangement links TRBV6-2 or TRBV6-3 to TRBJ2-5; D not certain. Between the trimmed V and J ends, which lost 4 bases and 4 bases, there was a span of 4 bases. Per the germline V gene, CDR1 is MNHEY and CDR2 is SVGEGT. CDR3 length: 11 amino acids. CDR3 coding DNA: TGTGCCAGCAGTTTTCGAGAGACCCAGTACTTC. The encoded protein is CASSFRETQYF.

The rearrangement joins TRBV5-4 to TRBJ2-1, with 9 bases fitting TRBD2. The V segment lost 3 bases and the J segment 3 bases; nucleotides outside the gene matches: 13. The CDR3 spans 18 residues. CDR1 SGHNT and CDR2 YYREEE come from the germline V gene (reference sequence). CDR3 protein: CASSSRVGAGGFYNEQFF. As DNA, the CDR3 is TGTGCCAGCAGCTCCCGTGTTGGCGCGGGGGGGTTCTACAATGAGCAGTTCTTC.

The rearrangement uses TRBV6-6 and TRBJ1-3, with 9 bases identical to TRBD1. Germline values: CDR1 MNHNY, CDR2 SVGAGI (reference sequence). The V segment lost 7 bases and the J segment 2 bases; nucleotides outside the gene matches: 6. There are 15 residues in the CDR3. The CDR3 region has the DNA TGTGCCAGCAAACAGGGGGCTGAGACTGGAAACACCATATATTTT. Its translation is CASKQGAETGNTIYF.

V gene TRBV18 combines with J gene TRBJ2-7; tentative D call: TRBD1 (6 bases). V was clipped by 0 bases and J by 5 bases, with 8 bases between them. The V gene's germline CDR1 is KGHSH and CDR2 LQKENI. CDR3 length equals 13 residues. CDR3 bases: TGTGCCAGCTCACCACCCCCAGGGGACGAGCAGTACTTC. Protein: CASSPPPGDEQYF.

This chain connects TRBV4-1 to TRBJ2-1, with TRBD2 identical over 13 bases. The CDR3 loop spans 18 amino acids. Germline-derived CDR1 and CDR2 are MGHRA and YSYEKL. The ends lost 1 base at V and 9 bases at J; junction bases unmatched: 12. The CDR3 region has the DNA TGCGCCAGCAGCCAAGGGCCTCAACTAGCGGGGGGGCGGGGTGAGCAGTTCTTC. It codes for CASSQGPQLAGGRGEQFF.

In the case of this clone: Being one base from a much bigger clone, this may be a read error. The CDR3 loop reads CASRPGLDYNEQFF. Written as DNA, the CDR3 is TGTGCCAGCAGGCCGGGACTAGATTACAATGAGCAGTTCTTC. The chain links TRBV6-5 to TRBJ2-1; 8 bases are a match to TRBD2. V lost 6 bases, J lost 4 bases, and 5 bases stayed unmatched. Germline-derived CDR1 and CDR2 are MNHEY and SVGAGI. This CDR3 region has 14 residues.

This clone has just a few counts. V usage is TRBV4-1 and J usage is TRBJ1-5; weak D call: TRBD1 (6 bases). The CDR3 loop spans 15 amino acids. CDR1 is MGHRA and CDR2 is YSYEKL in the germline V gene. Trimming removed 1 base at V and 2 bases at J, with 9 bases between. CDR3 loop: CASSQVAGGNQPQHF. CDR3 nucleotide sequence: TGCGCCAGCAGCCAAGTTGCAGGGGGCAATCAGCCCCAGCATTTT.

The chain is built from TRBV4-1 and TRBJ2-3; 9 nucleotides agree with TRBD2. The V segment lost 0 bases and the J segment 3 bases; nucleotides outside the gene matches: 4. The CDR3 runs 16 residues. In germline, CDR1 is MGHRA, CDR2 YSYEKL. As DNA, the CDR3 is TGCGCCAGCAGCCAAGATAGCGGGAGAAGAACAGATACGCAGTATTTT. Encoded protein: CASSQDSGRRTDTQYF.

This clone was observed a single time. V is TRBV3-1 (or the pseudogene TRBV3-2) and J is TRBJ1-4; D may be TRBD1 (5 bases). The germline gives CDR1 LGHDT, CDR2 YNNKEL (reference sequence). Trimming shortened V by 1 base and J by 7 bases, and 13 bases separated the two germline ends. This CDR3 contains 15 residues. In DNA form, the CDR3 reads TGTGCCAGCAGCCAAGGTCCAGGGTATACTGAAAAACTGTTTTTT. It is translated as CASSQGPGYTEKLFF.

The chain combines TRBV12-5 with TRBJ1-6; 7 bases are a match to TRBD1. Germline V gene data show CDR1 as LGHNT and CDR2 as FRNRAP. CDR3 length: 13 residues. V dropped 6 bases and J dropped 6; count of bases not matched to a gene: 2. The CDR3 nucleotides read TGTGCTAGTGGCCGGGACAGTAATTCACCCCTCCACTTT. This translates into CASGRDSNSPLHF.

This CDR3 reads CASSLEGTGIYEQYF. CDR3 nucleotide sequence: TGCGCCAGCAGCTTGGAGGGGACAGGCATCTACGAGCAGTACTTC. The J gene is TRBJ2-7, the V gene TRBV5-1, with 8 bases aligning to TRBD1. V was clipped by 0 bases and J by 3 bases; unmatched bases: 5. This CDR3 region has 15 residues. Germline lookup yields CDR1 SGHRS and CDR2 YFSETQ.

The chain employs TRBV27 and TRBJ2-7, with D possibly being TRBD1 (6 bases). CDR1 and CDR2 from the germline V gene are MNHEY and SMNVEV (reference sequence). The ends were cut back, 3 bases at V and 7 bases at J, with 19 bases in the middle. This CDR3 comprises 15 residues. The CDR3 bases are TGTGCCAGCAGTTTCAACGGACAGCTAATGGAAGAGCAGTACTTC. As protein: CASSFNGQLMEEQYF.

This clone has only one observation. The chain is built from TRBV3-1 (or the pseudogene TRBV3-2) and TRBJ2-3, with D possibly being TRBD2 (6 bases). Trimming took 4 bases from V and 4 from J, leaving 15 bases between them. The CDR3 spans 15 residues. Germline-derived CDR1 and CDR2 are LGHDT and YNNKEL (reference sequence). The CDR3 reads CASSPGSGEADTQYF. The CDR3 nucleotides are TGTGCCAGCAGCCCCGGGAGCGGTGAGGCAGATACGCAGTATTTT.

The chain recombines TRBV18 with TRBJ1-2; maybe TRBD1 (5 bases). The CDR3 has 15 amino acids. Looked up from germline, CDR1 is KGHSH and CDR2 is LQKENI. Trimming shortened V by 6 bases and J by 1 base, and 15 bases separated the two germline ends. CDR3 bases: TGTGCCAGCTCGCCCGTAGACAGTCATAACTATGGCTACACCTTC. Its protein product is CASSPVDSHNYGYTF.

This chain joins TRBV10-3 and TRBJ1-4; no reliable D call. V gave up 0 bases and J gave up 5 bases, with 10 bases separating them. CDR1 ENHRY and CDR2 SYGVKD come from the germline V gene. This CDR3 region has 15 residues. The CDR3 DNA follows: TGTGCCATCAGTGAGTCGAACAAGGAGAATGAAAAACTGTTTTTT. Translated, it gives CAISESNKENEKLFF.

The chain couples TRBV5-1 to TRBJ1-3; D not resolved. Trimming left V 3 bases short and J 0 bases short, with 13 bases between. CDR3 length: 16 amino acids. The germline CDR1 and CDR2 sequences are SGHRS and YFSETQ. The CDR3 here is CASSSRGGSSGNTIYF. The CDR3 region has the DNA TGCGCCAGCAGCTCACGGGGAGGGAGCTCTGGAAACACCATATATTTT.

The sample holds one count of this clone. The CDR3 protein is CATSRASLGPDTQYF. DNA for the CDR3: TGTGCCACCAGCAGAGCGTCTTTGGGCCCAGATACGCAGTATTTT. The rearrangement joins TRBV15 to TRBJ2-3; D is ambiguous. Germline assignment: CDR1 LNHNV and CDR2 YYDKDF (reference sequence). This CDR3 has 15 amino acids. V was trimmed by 1 base and J by 4 bases, leaving 12 bases between them.

This sequence joins TRBV4-2 and TRBJ2-3, with TRBD1 as a possible D gene (5 bases). The germline V gene encodes CDR1 LGHNA and CDR2 YNFKEQ. The CDR3 length is 14 residues. Deletions cut 2 bases from V and 8 bases from J, with 14 bases between. The CDR3 nucleotides read TGTGCCAGCAGCCAAAATTTAAGGGGAAGTACGCAGTATTTT. The encoded protein is CASSQNLRGSTQYF.

The chain has TRBV2 and TRBJ2-5; 11 bases agree with TRBD2. Germline CDR1 and CDR2: SNHLY and FYNNEI. There are 16 residues in the CDR3. With V trimmed by 2 bases and J by 5 bases, 7 bases remained unmatched. The CDR3 nucleotides read TGTGCCAGCAGTGAAAGGGCTAGCGGGGGGTGGGAGACCCAGTACTTC. Translation: CASSERASGGWETQYF.

The CDR3 nucleotides read TGCGCCAGCAGTCTACGGACAGGGGTCCAGCACGATAGCAATCAGCCCCAGCATTTT. Protein: CASSLRTGVQHDSNQPQHF. The rearrangement uses TRBV23-1 and TRBJ1-5, with 9 bases that match TRBD1. TRBV23-1 has ORF status, its function being uncertain. V shed 4 bases, J shed 0 bases, and the junction held 13 bases outside the gene matches. The CDR3 is made up of 19 amino acids.

This clone was counted at least ten times. The chain couples TRBV19 to TRBJ2-2; TRBD2 matches 8 bases. Germline V gene sequence: CDR1 LNHDA, CDR2 SQIVND (reference sequence). V lost 7 bases, J lost 3 bases, and 7 bases stayed unmatched. The CDR3 runs 15 residues. In nucleotides, the CDR3 is TGTGCCAGTAACAGGCGGGGGGTCCACACCGGGGAGCTGTTTTTT. It codes for CASNRRGVHTGELFF. Supplemented by reference TRBV19 and TRBJ2-2, the full variable domain reads DGGITQSPKYLFRKEGQNVTLSCEQNLNHDAMYWYRQDPGQGLRLIYYSQIVNDFQKGDIAEGYSVSREKKESFPLTVTSAQKNPTAFYLCASNRRGVHTGELFFGEGSRLTVL.

This chain joins TRBV20-1 and TRBJ2-3; D is unclear. The length of the CDR3 is 11 residues. Germline V gives CDR1 DFQATT, CDR2 SNEGSKA (reference sequence). Deletions cut 3 bases from V and 8 bases from J, with 9 bases between. CDR3 sequence reads: CSASLLFTQYF. For the CDR3, the DNA is TGCAGTGCTAGCCTCCTATTTACGCAGTATTTT.

The rearrangement joins TRBV19 to TRBJ2-5; tentative D call: TRBD2 (5 bases). The CDR3 contains 14 residues. Germline loops: CDR1 LNHDA, CDR2 SQIVND (reference sequence). V lost 3 bases to trimming and J lost 1 base, with 9 bases between them. CDR3: CASSIGSPQETQYF. CDR3 sequence (DNA): TGTGCCAGTAGTATTGGGAGTCCCCAAGAGACCCAGTACTTC.

The genes are TRBV3-1 (or the pseudogene TRBV3-2) and TRBJ1-3; D call uncertain. CDR3 length equals 13 residues. CDR1 LGHDT and CDR2 YNNKEL come from the germline V gene (reference sequence). V was cut by 8 bases and J by 0 bases, with 8 bases left in between. CDR3 sequence reads: CASEASSGNTIYF. For the CDR3, the DNA is TGTGCCAGCGAAGCCTCCTCTGGAAACACCATATATTTT.

The chain links TRBV6-2 or TRBV6-3 to TRBJ1-2; 8 bases match TRBD1. The CDR3 totals 13 residues. Germline trimming cut 6 bases from V and 8 bases from J; bases unmatched to any gene: 8. Germline loops: CDR1 MNHEY, CDR2 SVGEGT. CDR3 in amino acids: CASSRGTGEGYTF. CDR3 coding DNA: TGTGCCAGCAGCCGAGGGACAGGCGAAGGCTACACCTTC.

The V call is TRBV5-1, the J call TRBJ2-5; D is possibly TRBD2 (6 bases). The germline V gene has CDR1 SGHRS and CDR2 YFSETQ. The CDR3 loop spans 16 amino acids. V shed 0 bases and J shed 7 bases, with 19 bases lying between them. The CDR3: CASSLEAGSQSGTQYF. CDR3 nucleotides: TGCGCCAGCAGCTTGGAGGCGGGGTCGCAATCAGGGACCCAGTACTTC.